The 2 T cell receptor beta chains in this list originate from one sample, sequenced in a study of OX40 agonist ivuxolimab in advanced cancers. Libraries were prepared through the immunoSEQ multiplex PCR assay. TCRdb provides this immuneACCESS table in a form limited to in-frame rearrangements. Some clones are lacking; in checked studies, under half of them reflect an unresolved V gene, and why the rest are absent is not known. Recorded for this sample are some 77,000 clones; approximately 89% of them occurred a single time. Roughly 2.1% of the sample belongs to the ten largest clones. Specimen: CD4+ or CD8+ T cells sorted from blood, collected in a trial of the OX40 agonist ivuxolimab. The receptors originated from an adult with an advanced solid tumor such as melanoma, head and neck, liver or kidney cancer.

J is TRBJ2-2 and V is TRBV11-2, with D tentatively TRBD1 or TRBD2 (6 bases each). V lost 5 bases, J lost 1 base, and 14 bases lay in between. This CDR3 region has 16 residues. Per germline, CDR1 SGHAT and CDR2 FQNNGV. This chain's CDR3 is CASSPPGAQNTGELFF. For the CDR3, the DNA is TGTGCCAGCAGCCCACCGGGGGCCCAGAACACCGGGGAGCTGTTTTTT.

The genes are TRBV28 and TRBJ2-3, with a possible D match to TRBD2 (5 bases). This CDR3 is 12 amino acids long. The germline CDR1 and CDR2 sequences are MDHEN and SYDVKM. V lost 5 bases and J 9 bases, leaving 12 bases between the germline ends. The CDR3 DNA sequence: TGTGCCAGCAGTCCACCCCCGGGAACGCAGTATTTT. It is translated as CASSPPPGTQYF.